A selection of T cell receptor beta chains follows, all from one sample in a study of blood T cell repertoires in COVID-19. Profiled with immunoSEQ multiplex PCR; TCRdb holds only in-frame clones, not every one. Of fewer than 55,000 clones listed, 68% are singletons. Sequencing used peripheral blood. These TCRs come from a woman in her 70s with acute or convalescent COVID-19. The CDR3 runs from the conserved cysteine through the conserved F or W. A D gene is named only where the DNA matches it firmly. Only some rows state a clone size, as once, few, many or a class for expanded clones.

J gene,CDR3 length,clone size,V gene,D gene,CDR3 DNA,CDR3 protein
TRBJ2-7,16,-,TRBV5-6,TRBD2,TGTGCCAGCAGCCTGGACGGCGGGGGGTCGTCCTACGAGCAGTACTTC,CASSLDGGGSSYEQYF
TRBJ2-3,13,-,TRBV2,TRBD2,TGTGCCAGCGGACTAGTGATCGGTGATACGCAGTATTTT,CASGLVIGDTQYF
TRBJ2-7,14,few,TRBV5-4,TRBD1,TGTGCCAGCAGCTTCGAACCCAGGGGGCTCGAGCAGTACTTC,CASSFEPRGLEQYF
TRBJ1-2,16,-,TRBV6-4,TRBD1,TGTGCCAGCAGAATGACCGGGACAGGGGGCCATGGAGGCTACACCTTC,CASRMTGTGGHGGYTF
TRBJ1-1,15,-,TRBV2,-,TGTGCCAGCAGTGAAGCCTGGCAGATGAACACTGAAGCTTTCTTT,CASSEAWQMNTEAFF
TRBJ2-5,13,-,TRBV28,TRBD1,TGTGCCAGCAGTTCGGCAGGGGGCGAGACCCAGTACTTC,CASSSAGGETQYF
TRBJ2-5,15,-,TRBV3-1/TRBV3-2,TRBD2,TGTGCCAGCAGCCGCCCCGGGACTAGAGACGAGACCCAGTACTTC,CASSRPGTRDETQYF
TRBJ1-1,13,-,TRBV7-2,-,TGTGCCAGCAGCACCACTTGGAACACTGAAGCTTTCTTT,CASSTTWNTEAFF
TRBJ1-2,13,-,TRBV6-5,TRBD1,TGTGCCAGCACCGAAGGGGGCCCGGGAGGCTACACCTTC,CASTEGGPGGYTF
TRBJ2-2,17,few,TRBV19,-,TGTGCCAGTAGTCATGGCTCCCAGGGGATAGGCACCGGGGAGCTGTTTTTT,CASSHGSQGIGTGELFF
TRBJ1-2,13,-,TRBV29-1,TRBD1,TGCAGCGCCGACAGGGGGTCTAACTATGGCTACACCTTC,CSADRGSNYGYTF
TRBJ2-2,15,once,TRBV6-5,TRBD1,TGTGCCAGCAGTTACTCTAACAGGGGGGCCGGGGAGCTGTTTTTT,CASSYSNRGAGELFF
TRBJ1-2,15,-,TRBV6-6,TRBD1,TGTGCCAGCAGTTACGAAGGACAGGGGACCTATGGCTACACCTTC,CASSYEGQGTYGYTF
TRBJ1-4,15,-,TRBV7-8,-,TGTGCCAGCAGCCGGTCGAGGGCAACTAATGAAAAACTGTTTTTT,CASSRSRATNEKLFF